Listed here are 8 T cell receptor beta chains from one sample, sequenced in a study of blood T cell repertoires in COVID-19. The assay was immunoSEQ multiplex PCR, and TCRdb's table has in-frame clones only and misses some. The sample carries 100,000 or so clones, about 90% recorded once. The sample was peripheral blood. The source of these receptors is a woman between 45 and 65 years old in a cohort sampled during active COVID-19.

This chain joins TRBV4-1 and TRBJ2-6; D unresolved. The CDR3 totals 13 residues. Trimming cost V 8 bases and J 3 bases, with 8 bases left between them. Germline V CDR1 and CDR2: MGHRA, YSYEKL. The CDR3 nucleotides read TGCGCCAGCGGTGCGTTTGGGGCCAACGTCCTGACTTTC. Translated: CASGAFGANVLTF.

The genes are TRBV6-5 and TRBJ1-2; D unresolved. This CDR3 contains 14 residues. The germline V and J ends were trimmed by 7 bases and 5 bases, with 17 bases remaining between them. CDR1 is MNHEY and CDR2 is SVGAGI in the germline V gene. CDR3 DNA sequence: TGTGCCAGCACCGCGGGAGCGGGTTTTTATGGCTACACCTTC. This encodes CASTAGAGFYGYTF.

This sequence joins TRBV9 and TRBJ1-2; a weak D match, TRBD1 (5 bases). The CDR3 totals 13 residues. Germline V gene data show CDR1 as SGDLS and CDR2 as YYNGEE. Trimming took 2 bases from V and 4 from J, leaving 9 bases between them. CDR3 region: CASSVTGFYGYTF. In nucleotides, the CDR3 is TGTGCCAGCAGCGTCACAGGATTCTATGGCTACACCTTC.

This rearrangement joins TRBV19 to TRBJ1-1; possible D gene TRBD1, 6 bases. The V and J ends lost 10 bases and 11 bases respectively, with 20 bases between them. The CDR3 is 12 residues long. CDR1 LNHDA and CDR2 SQIVND come from the germline V gene (reference sequence). Written as DNA, the CDR3 is TGTGCCATCTGGGCAAACGGGGACAAGGCTTTCTTT. It is translated as CAIWANGDKAFF.

This chain connects TRBV5-1 to TRBJ2-5, with 10 bases aligning to TRBD1. Looked up from germline, CDR1 is SGHRS and CDR2 is YFSETQ. The V and J ends lost 3 bases and 4 bases, in that order; junction bases with no gene match: 0. The CDR3 totals 13 residues. This chain's CDR3 is CASSWDRGETQYF. In DNA form, the CDR3 reads TGCGCCAGCAGCTGGGACAGGGGAGAGACCCAGTACTTC.

This clone has a single count. The chain combines TRBV27 with TRBJ1-1; possible D gene TRBD1, 5 bases. The CDR3 has 15 residues. V was cut by 4 bases and J by 0 bases, with 12 bases left in between. Germline CDR1 MNHEY, CDR2 SMNVEV (reference sequence). CDR3 loop: CASSSADTMNTEAFF. Written as DNA, the CDR3 is TGTGCCAGCAGTTCGGCGGACACCATGAACACTGAAGCTTTCTTT.

The V call is TRBV10-2, the J call TRBJ2-2; D assignment may be TRBD1 or TRBD2 (5 bases each). The germline V and J ends were trimmed by 4 bases and 4 bases, with 16 bases remaining between them. The CDR3 spans 16 residues. Germline lookup yields CDR1 WSHSY and CDR2 SAAADI. The CDR3 loop reads CASSGSGLDLTGELFF. CDR3 in DNA: TGCGCCAGCAGTGGGTCGGGGCTAGACCTCACCGGGGAGCTGTTTTTT.

This chain joins TRBV19 and TRBJ2-5; TRBD2 might be the D (6 bases). The CDR3 covers 17 residues. In germline, CDR1 is LNHDA, CDR2 SQIVND (reference sequence). The ends were cut back, 3 bases at V and 5 bases at J, with 22 bases in the middle. The CDR3 nucleotides are TGTGCCAGTAGTATTGGCGGGACGTCTGGAATTTCGGAGACCCAGTACTTC. This translates into CASSIGGTSGISETQYF. Drawing the rest from reference TRBV19 and TRBJ2-5, the complete variable domain is DGGITQSPKYLFRKEGQNVTLSCEQNLNHDAMYWYRQDPGQGLRLIYYSQIVNDFQKGDIAEGYSVSREKKESFPLTVTSAQKNPTAFYLCASSIGGTSGISETQYFGPGTRLLVL.